These T cell receptor beta chains were read from a single sample in a study of identical twins. In TCRdb, the 5' RACE reads were re-called with MiXCR into one record per CDR3 protein. The sample has hundreds of thousands of distinct CDR3 sequences; around 20% are singletons. This same sample was also part of a study on yellow fever vaccine responses in identical twins.

Specimen: CD4+ T cells sorted from blood. These receptors came from a woman aged 18-35 years in good health. Both conserved end residues are part of each CDR3. D genes are given only for firm matches. Not every row has a clone size; where given, it reads once, few, many or a size class.

D gene: -
V gene: TRBV5-1
J gene: TRBJ2-1
clone size: few
CDR3 DNA: TGCGCCAGCAGCCCGTTAAGGGCGGCGAACTACAATGAGCAGTTCTTC
CDR3 protein: CASSPLRAANYNEQFF

D gene: TRBD2
V gene: TRBV20-1
J gene: TRBJ2-5
clone size: few
CDR3 DNA: TGCAGCCTACTATACGGGAGGGGAGGAGAGACCCAGTACTTC
CDR3 protein: CSLLYGRGGETQYF

D gene: -
V gene: TRBV7-9
J gene: TRBJ1-2
clone size: few
CDR3 DNA: TGTGCCAGCAGCGTTGCACAAGGCAGCTATGGCTACACCTTC
CDR3 protein: CASSVAQGSYGYTF

D gene: TRBD2
V gene: TRBV24-1
J gene: TRBJ2-7
clone size: few
CDR3 DNA: TGTGCCACCAGTGACCCCGGACTAGCGGGAAGGTTTCCCTACGAGCAGTACTTC
CDR3 protein: CATSDPGLAGRFPYEQYF

D gene: TRBD2
V gene: TRBV12-3/TRBV12-4
J gene: TRBJ2-3
clone size: -
CDR3 DNA: TGTGCCAGCAGTCCCGGGACTAGCGGATACACAGATACGCAGTATTTT
CDR3 protein: CASSPGTSGYTDTQYF

D gene: TRBD1
V gene: TRBV24-1
J gene: TRBJ1-5
clone size: few
CDR3 DNA: TGTGCCACCAGTGAGGCAGGACAGGTTCCCAATCAGCCCCAGCATTTT
CDR3 protein: CATSEAGQVPNQPQHF

D gene: TRBD2
V gene: TRBV20-1
J gene: TRBJ2-5
clone size: few
CDR3 DNA: TGCTGTGCTAGAGATCTAGCGGGGGCCAGGGGAGAGACCCAGTACTTC
CDR3 protein: CCARDLAGARGETQYF

D gene: -
V gene: TRBV12-3/TRBV12-4
J gene: TRBJ2-3
clone size: -
CDR3 DNA: TGTGCCAGCAGTTTGGGCCCGGGGGGCCGGACAGATACGCAGTATTTT
CDR3 protein: CASSLGPGGRTDTQYF

D gene: -
V gene: TRBV7-3
J gene: TRBJ2-2
clone size: few
CDR3 DNA: TGTGCCAGCAGCTTGGGATCGGGCGGGGAGCTGTTTTTT
CDR3 protein: CASSLGSGGELFF

D gene: -
V gene: TRBV7-8
J gene: TRBJ1-1
clone size: -
CDR3 DNA: TGTGCCAGCAGCTCTCAAGGGGTCATATGGACTGAAGCTTTCTTT
CDR3 protein: CASSSQGVIWTEAFF

D gene: -
V gene: TRBV12-3/TRBV12-4
J gene: TRBJ1-5
clone size: few
CDR3 DNA: TGTGCCAGCAGTTTAGGTGGGAATACCAATCAGCCCCAGCATTTT
CDR3 protein: CASSLGGNTNQPQHF